Here is one TCR beta chain with its context. Antigen: not known. The source of the sample is a study of cytomegalovirus exposure and HLA in healthy donors. Study information: A previous analysis identified approximately 120 million unique TCR beta sequences derived from 180 million or so T cells. Study findings and constraints: The authors later found HLA-associated TCR beta chains more clonally expanded than equally common others.

In the PCR, 60 Vbeta and 13 Jbeta primers were used. Libraries were prepared by immunoSEQ multiplex PCR; TCRdb keeps only in-frame clonotypes and omits some of them. The sample lists 150,000 to 200,000 clones; roughly 75% were seen once. The clonotype comes from a woman under 40 in good health and CMV-seronegative. Sequencing used PBMCs.

CDR3 DNA: TGTGCCAGCTCACCCCCGCTCGGGGTTCCTTCAACGAACACTGAAGCTTTCTTT. Residues: CASSPPLGVPSTNTEAFF. The chain uses TRBV18 and TRBJ1-1; the D is unclear. V shed 3 bases and J shed 1 base, with 21 bases lying between them. Germline CDR1 reads KGHSH; CDR2 reads LQKENI. The CDR3 has 18 amino acids.